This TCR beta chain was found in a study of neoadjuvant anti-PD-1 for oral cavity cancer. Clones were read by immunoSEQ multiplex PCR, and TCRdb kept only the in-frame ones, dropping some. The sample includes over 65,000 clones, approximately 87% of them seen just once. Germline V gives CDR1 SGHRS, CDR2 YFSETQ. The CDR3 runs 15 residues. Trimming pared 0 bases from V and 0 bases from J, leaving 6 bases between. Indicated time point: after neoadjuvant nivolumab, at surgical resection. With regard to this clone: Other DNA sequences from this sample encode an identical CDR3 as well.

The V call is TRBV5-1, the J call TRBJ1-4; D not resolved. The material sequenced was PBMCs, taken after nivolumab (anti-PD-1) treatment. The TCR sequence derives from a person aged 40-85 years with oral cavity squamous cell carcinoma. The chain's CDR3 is CASSLGGSTNEKLFF. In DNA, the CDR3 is TGCGCCAGCAGCTTGGGAGGATCAACTAATGAAAAACTGTTTTTT.